This entry features one TCR beta chain sequence. Its antigen is still unknown. This sample was taken from a study of blood T cells in healthy people across ages. Overall study context: Capture by template switching was about one barcoded beta molecule per two T cells.

The CDR3 loop spans 14 amino acids. Germline CDR1 is PRHDT and CDR2 is FYEKMQ (reference sequence). The ends were cut back, 5 bases at V and 3 bases at J, with 14 bases in the middle. Primed by a sample-barcoded 5' primer and a J-beta primer mix, a second PCR proceeded for about 7 to 12 cycles. TCRdb passed the 5' RACE reads through MiXCR, listing each CDR3 protein once. The profile shows over 700,000 distinct CDR3 sequences, 20% to 25% of them singletons. General study results and limits: Comparison with aged donors showed that long-lived donors had more naive CD4+ cells and higher diversity.

Donors were systemically healthy Caucasian individuals from Russia aged 6 to 90 years. The study isolated at least 6 million PBMCs from each sample. The same specimen was also included in a second study, on T cells of mothers and their children.

The material sequenced was blood. This chain uses TRBV13 with TRBJ2-7; D remains ambiguous. The clonotype was recovered from a boy between 10 and 17 years old in good health. CDR3 in DNA: TGTGCCAGCAGCCCCCGGCCTCAGAGCTACGAGCAGTACTTC. Amino acid sequence: CASSPRPQSYEQYF.